This T cell receptor beta chain was recovered during a study of blood T cell repertoires in COVID-19. The V gene lost 1 base and the J gene lost 8 bases, with 14 bases spanning the gap. Per the germline V gene, CDR1 is MDHEN and CDR2 is SYDVKM. This CDR3 contains 14 residues. Sequencing was performed with immunoSEQ multiplex PCR; in TCRdb, only in-frame clones are kept and a portion is missing. The sample contains over 60,000 clones, 90% of which appear only once. It was during active infection that Seattle patients were enrolled and then longitudinally followed. The TCR originated in a man aged 50 or older with COVID-19, enrolled during active disease. The J gene is TRBJ1-2, the V gene TRBV28; no clear D gene. The sample was peripheral blood. The CDR3 sequence: CASSLSPRLRGYTF. The CDR3 DNA reads as TGTGCCAGCAGTTTATCCCCGAGATTACGGGGCTACACCTTC.